Listed below are T cell receptor beta chains from one sample, sequenced in a study of cytomegalovirus exposure and HLA in healthy donors. Clones were sequenced by immunoSEQ multiplex PCR, and TCRdb holds only the in-frame ones, with some missing. The sample has roughly 120,000 clones; 75% to 85% are singletons. The material sequenced was PBMCs. All receptors derive from a man in his fifties or sixties in good health and CMV-seronegative. Each CDR3 is given with its conserved first and last residue. Fields, in order: D gene, clone size, V gene, J gene, CDR3 DNA, CDR3 protein. The D gene is left open where the match is weak. Clone sizes are given selectively: once, few, many, or a class where the clone is expanded.

D: TRBD1
size: -
V: TRBV11-2
J: TRBJ1-3
DNA: TGTGCCAGCAGCTCGGACAGGGGAAACACCATATATTTT
CDR3: CASSSDRGNTIYF

D: TRBD2
size: -
V: TRBV28
J: TRBJ2-1
DNA: TGTGCCAGCAACCCCTTAGCGGGGGGGCCGAATGAGCAGTTCTTC
CDR3: CASNPLAGGPNEQFF

D: TRBD1
size: -
V: TRBV9
J: TRBJ1-6
DNA: TGTGCCAGCAGCGTAAATGGACAGGGGGATTCACCCCTCCACTTT
CDR3: CASSVNGQGDSPLHF

D: -
size: -
V: TRBV7-8
J: TRBJ2-4
DNA: TGTGCCAGCAGCCAATGGCGGGAAGAGGCCAAAAACATTCAGTACTTC
CDR3: CASSQWREEAKNIQYF

D: -
size: -
V: TRBV7-9
J: TRBJ1-5
DNA: TGTGCCAGCAGCTCTGGAAATGCGGGGCCCAATCAGCCCCAGCATTTT
CDR3: CASSSGNAGPNQPQHF

D: -
size: -
V: TRBV4-1
J: TRBJ2-5
DNA: TGCGCCAGCAGCCAATTTTCTAAAGAGACCCAGTACTTC
CDR3: CASSQFSKETQYF

D: -
size: -
V: TRBV4-1
J: TRBJ1-5
DNA: TGCGCCAGCAGCCAAGATCGGGGGGGGGAGTCGGGTCAGCCCCAGCATTTT
CDR3: CASSQDRGGESGQPQHF

D: -
size: -
V: TRBV5-1
J: TRBJ1-3
DNA: TGCGCCAGCAGCTTCACAGACTCTGGAAACACCATATATTTT
CDR3: CASSFTDSGNTIYF

D: TRBD2
size: -
V: TRBV27
J: TRBJ2-7
DNA: TGTGCCAGCAGTTTTCTTGGACTAGCGGGGGCCGGCGGAAGCTCCTACGAGCAGTACTTC
CDR3: CASSFLGLAGAGGSSYEQYF

D: TRBD1
size: -
V: TRBV5-5
J: TRBJ1-2
DNA: TGTGCCAGCAGCTCGAGACAGGGGGATGGCTACACCTTC
CDR3: CASSSRQGDGYTF

D: -
size: -
V: TRBV5-4
J: TRBJ2-2
DNA: TGTGCCAGCAGCTTTTTGTACACAGCGAACACCGGGGAGCTGTTTTTT
CDR3: CASSFLYTANTGELFF

D: TRBD2
size: -
V: TRBV5-6
J: TRBJ2-1
DNA: TGTGCCAGCAGCGCGACTAGCGGGGGGGTCTATGAGCAGTTCTTC
CDR3: CASSATSGGVYEQFF

D: TRBD2
size: -
V: TRBV9
J: TRBJ2-3
DNA: TGTGCCAGCAGCGTAGACGGGGGGGCGGCAGATACGCAGTATTTT
CDR3: CASSVDGGAADTQYF

D: TRBD1
size: -
V: TRBV30
J: TRBJ1-2
DNA: TGTGCCTGGAGTAAGGACAGGGGTTATGGCTACACCTTC
CDR3: CAWSKDRGYGYTF

D: -
size: -
V: TRBV7-8
J: TRBJ2-2
DNA: TGTGCCAGCAGCTTTCAACAGGGTTCAATGAACACCGGGGAGCTGTTTTTT
CDR3: CASSFQQGSMNTGELFF

D: TRBD2
size: -
V: TRBV2
J: TRBJ2-5
DNA: TGTGCCAGCAGGGAGGGGACTAGCGGGGCAGAGACCCAGTACTTC
CDR3: CASREGTSGAETQYF

D: -
size: once
V: TRBV11-2
J: TRBJ1-6
DNA: TGTGCCAGCAGCCTCGCCAGGGTGAATTCACCCCTCCACTTT
CDR3: CASSLARVNSPLHF

D: -
size: -
V: TRBV6-6
J: TRBJ1-5
DNA: TGTGCCAGCAACGAACTGGGAGCTCAGCCCCAGCATTTT
CDR3: CASNELGAQPQHF

D: TRBD1
size: -
V: TRBV2
J: TRBJ2-2
DNA: TGTGCCAGCAGAGAGGGGGCGTGGGACACCGGGGAGCTGTTTTTT
CDR3: CASREGAWDTGELFF

D: TRBD1
size: -
V: TRBV7-3
J: TRBJ1-2
DNA: TGTGCCAGCAGCTTAAACAGTCCCGGGACAGGGGATGGCTACACCTTC
CDR3: CASSLNSPGTGDGYTF

D: -
size: -
V: TRBV5-1
J: TRBJ2-5
DNA: TGCGCCAGCAGCCTGTTAGAAGAGGGAGAGACCCAGTACTTC
CDR3: CASSLLEEGETQYF

D: -
size: -
V: TRBV23-1
J: TRBJ1-1
DNA: TGCGCCAGCAGTCATGGGCGTTCGGGGGGGGCGGATGAAGCTTTCTTT
CDR3: CASSHGRSGGADEAFF

D: -
size: -
V: TRBV9
J: TRBJ1-2
DNA: TGTGCCAGCAGCCCGGGATGGGCTATAAACTATGGCTACACCTTC
CDR3: CASSPGWAINYGYTF

D: -
size: -
V: TRBV6-5
J: TRBJ1-1
DNA: TGTGCCAGCAATCTAGCGCAGAACACTGAAGCTTTCTTT
CDR3: CASNLAQNTEAFF

D: -
size: -
V: TRBV5-6
J: TRBJ1-4
DNA: TGTGCCAGCAGCCCCAATGCAACTAATGAAAAACTGTTTTTT
CDR3: CASSPNATNEKLFF

D: TRBD1
size: -
V: TRBV7-2
J: TRBJ1-6
DNA: TGTGCCAGCAGTTTAGGGACAGGGGTAAATTCACCCCTCCACTTT
CDR3: CASSLGTGVNSPLHF

D: -
size: many
V: TRBV19
J: TRBJ1-4
DNA: TGTGCCAGCAGACAGGCAACTAATGAAAAACTGTTTTTT
CDR3: CASRQATNEKLFF

D: -
size: -
V: TRBV28
J: TRBJ1-2
DNA: TGTGCCAGCAGTTTTAACAGGGACTATGGCTACACCTTC
CDR3: CASSFNRDYGYTF

D: -
size: -
V: TRBV6-1
J: TRBJ2-3
DNA: TGTGCCAGCAGTGAACAGGGTGTAGTGGCCAGAGATACGCAGTATTTT
CDR3: CASSEQGVVARDTQYF

D: -
size: -
V: TRBV5-1
J: TRBJ2-1
DNA: TGCGCCAGCCGGCAGGCGGGCTCCTACAATGAGCAGTTCTTC
CDR3: CASRQAGSYNEQFF

D: TRBD1
size: -
V: TRBV7-7
J: TRBJ1-4
DNA: TGTGCCAGCAGCTTAGAGGGGGACAGGGGCAGGGTTAGTGGTGAAAAACTGTTTTTT
CDR3: CASSLEGDRGRVSGEKLFF

D: -
size: -
V: TRBV2
J: TRBJ2-7
DNA: TGTGCCAGCAGCGAAACAGGGACCTCCTACGAGCAGTACTTC
CDR3: CASSETGTSYEQYF

D: -
size: few
V: TRBV5-4
J: TRBJ1-6
DNA: TGTGCCAGCAGCATAGACAGTTTCTCCTATAATTCACCCCTCCACTTT
CDR3: CASSIDSFSYNSPLHF

D: TRBD1
size: few
V: TRBV28
J: TRBJ1-4
DNA: TGTGCCAGCAATACACAGGGGTATGCTAATGAAAAACTGTTTTTT
CDR3: CASNTQGYANEKLFF

D: -
size: -
V: TRBV19
J: TRBJ2-4
DNA: TGTGCCAGTAGTATGGGGAGCCTAGCCAAAAACATTCAGTACTTC
CDR3: CASSMGSLAKNIQYF

D: TRBD1
size: -
V: TRBV28
J: TRBJ2-3
DNA: TGTGCCAGCAGTCTTGGGACAGTTAGCACAGATACGCAGTATTTT
CDR3: CASSLGTVSTDTQYF

D: -
size: -
V: TRBV7-9
J: TRBJ2-2
DNA: TGTTCCAGCAGCTTAGGTGGTAAGAGTTCCGGGGAGCTGTTTTTT
CDR3: CSSSLGGKSSGELFF

D: -
size: few
V: TRBV18
J: TRBJ2-3
DNA: TGTGCCAGCTCACCACTGAGCGGTAGCACAGATACGCAGTATTTT
CDR3: CASSPLSGSTDTQYF

D: -
size: -
V: TRBV4-3
J: TRBJ1-3
DNA: TGCGCCAGCAGCCAAGTAGAGGGTAGGATTGGAAACACCATATATTTT
CDR3: CASSQVEGRIGNTIYF

D: -
size: -
V: TRBV28
J: TRBJ1-2
DNA: TGTGCCAGCAGCCTTAGGAACGGGGACTATGGCTACACCTTC
CDR3: CASSLRNGDYGYTF

D: -
size: -
V: TRBV5-1
J: TRBJ2-1
DNA: TGCGCCAGCAGCCCAGGGGCTAGATGGGAGCAGTTCTTC
CDR3: CASSPGARWEQFF

D: TRBD1
size: -
V: TRBV5-1
J: TRBJ1-2
DNA: TGCGCCAGCAGCATGGACAGGACGGACGGCTACACCTTC
CDR3: CASSMDRTDGYTF

D: -
size: -
V: TRBV5-5
J: TRBJ2-1
DNA: TGTGCCAGCAGCTTGGATGGAGGGTTTGAGTCCAATGAGCAGTTCTTC
CDR3: CASSLDGGFESNEQFF

D: TRBD1
size: -
V: TRBV11-2
J: TRBJ1-1
DNA: TGTGCCAGCAGCTTGACGACAGGGGGGACGGAAGCTTTCTTT
CDR3: CASSLTTGGTEAFF

D: TRBD1
size: -
V: TRBV6-1
J: TRBJ2-3
DNA: TGTGCCAGCAGTCCGGGACAGAGCACAGATACGCAGTATTTT
CDR3: CASSPGQSTDTQYF

D: TRBD1
size: -
V: TRBV9
J: TRBJ1-6
DNA: TGTGCCAGCAGCGTAGCTGGGGGGACAGGTGAACCCCTCCACTTT
CDR3: CASSVAGGTGEPLHF